This passage covers 14 T cell receptor beta chains from one sample sequenced in a study of vaccination effects on CD4 cells after COVID-19 (dated by TCRdb to about 2022). Their target antigens are unknown. The ViraFEST assay stimulated PBMC with viral peptide pools and then used TCR sequencing to identify antigen-specific CD4+ T cell clonotypes by expansion. After less than 13 days of culture, CD4+ T cells were isolated with the EasySep CD4+ T cell isolation kit. Healthy vaccine recipients had no prior SARS-CoV-2 infection, confirmed by negative nucleocapsid antibodies before and after vaccination. Libraries were constructed by the immunoSEQ multiplex PCR assay. TCRdb mirrors the immuneACCESS table, restricted to in-frame sequences. Some clones are absent from its copies; in checked studies, under half trace to an unresolved V gene, and the reason for the others is unknown. This sample lists 35,000 to 55,000 clones; roughly four fifths were detected once. The top ten constitute 11% of the sample.

Sequenced here: CD4+ T cells from PBMCs cultured with SARS-CoV-2 spike peptides, sampled before COVID-19 vaccination. This sample's cell subset or site label indicates: SARS-CoV-2 spike overlapping peptide pool stimulation. Receptors originate from a human donor who received a COVID-19 vaccine.

This clone appeared a few times. The rearrangement joins TRBV2 to TRBJ1-5; D gene uncertain. Germline CDR1 SNHLY, CDR2 FYNNEI. V was shortened by 2 bases and J by 3 bases, with 5 bases between the two germline ends. The CDR3 extends over 13 amino acids. CDR3 nucleotides: TGTGCCAGCAGTGAAAACCCCAATCAGCCCCAGCATTTT. Translation: CASSENPNQPQHF.

V gene TRBV6-1 combines with J gene TRBJ1-1, with D perhaps TRBD1 (5 bases). The ends were cut back, 0 bases at V and 11 bases at J, with 16 bases in the middle. Germline V gene data show CDR1 as MNHNS and CDR2 as SASEGT. There are 14 residues in the CDR3. The CDR3 nucleotides read TGTGCCAGCAGTGAAGCGCTTCGGGGGGACGGGGCTTTCTTT. As protein: CASSEALRGDGAFF.

The V and J genes are TRBV10-1 and TRBJ1-1; 8 bases are shared with TRBD1. This CDR3 has 14 amino acids. V shed 6 bases, J shed 0 bases, and the junction held 3 bases outside the gene matches. Germline V gene data show CDR1 as WNHNN and CDR2 as SYGVQD (reference sequence). The CDR3, as DNA: TGCGCCAGCAGCAGGACAGGGTTGAACACTGAAGCTTTCTTT. Residues: CASSRTGLNTEAFF.

The V and J genes are TRBV6-5 and TRBJ1-6; TRBD1 might be the D (6 bases). Trimming took 7 bases from V and 10 from J, leaving 20 bases between them. Germline V lookup: CDR1 MNHEY, CDR2 SVGAGI. There are 15 residues in the CDR3. The DNA of the CDR3 is TGTGCCAGCATGGGGGCAGGGCAATTACGGTCACCCCTCCACTTT. Amino acid sequence: CASMGAGQLRSPLHF.

The chain recombines TRBV7-2 with TRBJ1-5; D gene uncertain. V was cut by 0 bases and J by 3 bases, with 9 bases left in between. The germline V gene encodes CDR1 SGHTA and CDR2 FQGNSA. The CDR3 runs 15 residues. The DNA for the CDR3 is TGTGCCAGCAGCTTAGCAGTGACAAACAATCAGCCCCAGCATTTT. Encoded protein: CASSLAVTNNQPQHF.

J is TRBJ1-1 and V is TRBV19; D unclear. Trimming pared 5 bases from V and 1 base from J, leaving 11 bases between. CDR1 and CDR2 (germline): LNHDA, SQIVND (reference sequence). The CDR3 is made up of 14 amino acids. The CDR3 is CASSVWQQNTEAFF. CDR3 bases: TGTGCCAGTAGTGTTTGGCAGCAGAACACTGAAGCTTTCTTT. Combining the CDR3 with reference TRBV19 and TRBJ1-1 gives the whole variable domain DGGITQSPKYLFRKEGQNVTLSCEQNLNHDAMYWYRQDPGQGLRLIYYSQIVNDFQKGDIAEGYSVSREKKESFPLTVTSAQKNPTAFYLCASSVWQQNTEAFFGQGTRLTVV.

The chain employs TRBV6-6 and TRBJ2-1; D tentatively reads TRBD1 or TRBD2 (6 bases each). The CDR3 totals 14 residues. Germline CDR1 reads MNHNY; CDR2 reads SVGAGI (reference sequence). The ends were cut back, 10 bases at V and 1 base at J, with 14 bases in the middle. CDR3 sequence reads: CATRGPGSYNEQFF. As DNA, the CDR3 is TGTGCCACCCGGGGGCCGGGTTCCTACAATGAGCAGTTCTTC.

The rearrangement links TRBV5-4 to TRBJ1-2; D may be TRBD1 (6 bases). The V gene's germline CDR1 is SGHNT and CDR2 YYREEE (reference sequence). V was pared by 1 base and J by 4 bases, with 8 bases between. The CDR3 consists of 13 residues. CDR3 in amino acids: CASSLSGVYGYTF. As DNA, the CDR3 is TGTGCCAGCAGCTTGTCAGGGGTCTATGGCTACACCTTC.

DNA for the CDR3: TGTGCCATCAGTGAGTCGGGAATCACAGATACGCAGTATTTT. It is translated as CAISESGITDTQYF. The chain carries TRBV10-3 and TRBJ2-3; D not resolved. From germline, CDR1 is ENHRY and CDR2 SYGVKD. Trimming pared 0 bases from V and 2 bases from J, leaving 6 bases between. The CDR3 runs to 14 residues.

The sample holds one count of this clone. The CDR3 sequence is CASSVDLYYRYF. The CDR3 region has the DNA TGTGCCAGCAGCGTAGACCTCTATTATCGGTACTTC. This chain uses TRBV9 with TRBJ2-4; no definite D call. The CDR3 consists of 12 residues. The germline CDR1 and CDR2 sequences are SGDLS and YYNGEE. The V end lost 0 bases, the J end lost 15 bases, and 13 bases lay between the germline ends.

V gene TRBV6-5 combines with J gene TRBJ2-3; D perhaps matches TRBD2 (6 bases). The CDR3 contains 15 residues. Germline CDR1 MNHEY, CDR2 SVGAGI. With 6 bases removed from V and 7 bases from J, the gap between germline ends came to 20 bases. CDR3 sequence: CASSPTRGHLNTQYF. The CDR3 DNA sequence: TGTGCCAGCAGCCCGACTAGGGGTCATCTCAATACGCAGTATTTT.

This clone was seen more than once but under ten times. The gene calls are TRBV6-5 and TRBJ1-2, with 8 bases aligning to TRBD1. This CDR3 is 13 amino acids long. Trimming at V came to 6 bases and at J to 6 bases, leaving 6 bases not matched to a gene. Germline V gene data show CDR1 as MNHEY and CDR2 as SVGAGI. CDR3 in DNA: TGTGCCAGCAGGGACAGGGATGTTCATGGCTACACCTTC. Translated: CASRDRDVHGYTF.

This sequence joins TRBV29-1 and TRBJ2-3; D unclear. The CDR3 covers 15 residues. V shed 3 bases and J shed 0 bases, with 13 bases lying between them. Per germline, CDR1 SQVTM and CDR2 ANQGSEA. CDR3 nucleotides: TGCAGCGTTGAGATCGCCAGGCCTAGCACAGATACGCAGTATTTT. As protein: CSVEIARPSTDTQYF.

A few counts support this clone. The chain is built from TRBV7-2 and TRBJ2-2; 7 bases map to TRBD1. The CDR3 is 16 residues long. The V gene's germline CDR1 is SGHTA and CDR2 FQGNSA. V lost 5 bases, J lost 1 base, and 7 bases stayed unmatched. CDR3 DNA sequence: TGTGCCAGCAGCCCCCAGACAGGGCTGAACACCGGGGAGCTGTTTTTT. It yields the protein CASSPQTGLNTGELFF.